This is a list of T cell receptor beta chains from one sample in a study of T cells after yellow fever vaccination. MiXCR, run by TCRdb on the 5' RACE reads, gives a single entry per CDR3 protein. The data show about 340,000 distinct CDR3 sequences, with approximately 4% seen just once and more than 20% held by the top ten. The starting material was PBMCs, obtained 5 days after the yellow fever booster vaccination. These receptor sequences come from a young man who received the YFV17D yellow fever vaccine. Each CDR3 is given with its conserved first and last residue. A D gene is named only where the DNA matches it firmly. Clone size, where shown, is once, few, many, or a class for clones that have expanded.

>TRBV11-2|16|-|few|TRBJ2-7
TGTGCCAGCAGCTCCCGAACTCGCTCAAGAGCTTACGAGCAGTACTTC
CASSSRTRSRAYEQYF
>TRBV6-2/TRBV6-3|12|-|few|TRBJ2-7
TGTGCCAGTCGACATACTCCTTACGAGCAGTACTTC
CASRHTPYEQYF
>TRBV19|14|TRBD1|few|TRBJ1-2
TGTGCCAGTAGTATCCGGACAGGAAGTTATGGCTACACCTTC
CASSIRTGSYGYTF
>TRBV5-1|14|-|many|TRBJ1-4
TGCGCCAGCAAGTCGGGAGCAACTAATGAAAAACTGTTTTTT
CASKSGATNEKLFF
>TRBV5-1|15|TRBD2|many|TRBJ2-1
TGTGCCAGCTCCCTCGGACTAGCGGGGGTTAATGAGCAGTTCTTC
CASSLGLAGVNEQFF
>TRBV4-1|15|-|few|TRBJ2-4
TGCGCCAGCAGCGGGTTAGCGGTAGCCAAAAACATTCAGTACTTC
CASSGLAVAKNIQYF
>TRBV7-6|14|-|many|TRBJ2-5
TGTGCCAGCAGCTTAAGTAGGGCTGGAGAGACCCAGTACTTC
CASSLSRAGETQYF
>TRBV27|15|-|-|TRBJ2-2
TGTGCCAGCAGTCACCGGGGGCGAGGGACCGGGGAGCTGTTTTTT
CASSHRGRGTGELFF
>TRBV30|17|TRBD2|-|TRBJ2-1
TGTGCCTGGAGTGTAGGAACCGCTAGCGGGGGTTGGGATGAGCAGTTCTTC
CAWSVGTASGGWDEQFF
>TRBV6-5|14|TRBD2|few|TRBJ2-5
TGTGCCAGCAGTTACATGGCGGGGGTAGAGACCCAGTACTTC
CASSYMAGVETQYF
>TRBV29-1|13|TRBD1|-|TRBJ2-3
TGCAGCGTTGACCGACAGGGGACCGATACGCAGTATTTT
CSVDRQGTDTQYF
>TRBV5-1|13|-|many|TRBJ2-5
TGCGCCAGTCAGGAGGGGGCGGCTGAGACCCAGTACTTC
CASQEGAAETQYF
>TRBV2|13|TRBD1|few|TRBJ1-1
TGTGCCACCCTCGGAGAGGGACAGGGTGAAGCTTTCTTT
CATLGEGQGEAFF
>TRBV6-5|13|-|-|TRBJ2-7
TGTGCCAGCAGTGCACCGTCGACTTACGAGCAGTACTTC
CASSAPSTYEQYF
>TRBV20-1|14|-|few|TRBJ1-1
TGCAGTGTGACGGGCGGTCCGGGGGACACTGAAGCTTTCTTT
CSVTGGPGDTEAFF
>TRBV20-1|14|-|-|TRBJ2-2
TGCAGTGCTCCGAGGTCAGGAAACACCGGGGAGCTGTTTTTT
CSAPRSGNTGELFF
>TRBV12-3/TRBV12-4|13|-|many|TRBJ2-5
TGTGCCAGCAGTATGGCTGCTGATCAGACCCAGTACTTC
CASSMAADQTQYF
>TRBV3-1|18|TRBD1|few|TRBJ1-2
TGTGCCAGCAGCCAAGGGCCCGGGACAGGGGGTTTGTACTATGGCTACACCTTC
CASSQGPGTGGLYYGYTF